This T cell receptor beta chain was sequenced in a study of radiotherapy plus CTLA-4 blockade in lung cancer. V lost 5 bases, J lost 6 bases, and 7 bases stayed unmatched. The CDR3 sequence is 16 residues long. Germline V CDR1 and CDR2: LNHDA, SQIVND (reference sequence). Clones were sequenced by immunoSEQ multiplex PCR, and TCRdb holds only the in-frame ones, with some missing. The sample lists 51,000 or so clones; roughly 88% were seen once. Whole-study results and caveats: There was expansion of tumor-derived TCR clones in blood after radiotherapy plus ipilimumab. Early blood T cell clone dynamics, with interferon-beta, were reported to best predict response.

Chemo-refractory metastatic non-small-cell lung cancer patients underwent focal radiation alongside CTLA-4 blockade with ipilimumab. Note on this clone: What it binds is not known.

The sequence derives from a human donor with non-small cell lung cancer whose response to radiotherapy plus ipilimumab could not be evaluated. This sequence joins TRBV19 and TRBJ2-1, with 13 bases identical to TRBD2. Specimen: peripheral blood, collected from a patient treated with radiotherapy plus ipilimumab. The CDR3 sequence: CASSPHGTSGANEQFF. Here the CDR3 DNA reads TGTGCCAGTAGTCCTCACGGGACTAGCGGGGCCAATGAGCAGTTCTTC.